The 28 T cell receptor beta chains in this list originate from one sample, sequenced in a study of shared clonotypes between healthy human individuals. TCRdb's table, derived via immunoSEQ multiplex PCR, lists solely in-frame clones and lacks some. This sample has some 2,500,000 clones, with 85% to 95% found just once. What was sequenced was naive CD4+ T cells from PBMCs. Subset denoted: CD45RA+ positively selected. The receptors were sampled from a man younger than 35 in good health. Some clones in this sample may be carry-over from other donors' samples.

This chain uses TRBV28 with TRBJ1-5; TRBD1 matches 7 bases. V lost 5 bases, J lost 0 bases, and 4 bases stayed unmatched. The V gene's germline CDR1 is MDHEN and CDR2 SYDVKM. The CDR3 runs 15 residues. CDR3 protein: CASSPQGYSNQPQHF. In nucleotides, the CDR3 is TGTGCCAGCAGTCCACAGGGGTATAGCAATCAGCCCCAGCATTTT.

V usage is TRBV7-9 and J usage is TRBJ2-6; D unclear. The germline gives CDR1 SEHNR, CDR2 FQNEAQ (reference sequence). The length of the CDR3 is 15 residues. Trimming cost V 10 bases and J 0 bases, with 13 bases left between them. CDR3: CATRVPLSGANVLTF. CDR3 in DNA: TGTGCCACGAGAGTACCTCTCTCTGGGGCCAACGTCCTGACTTTC.

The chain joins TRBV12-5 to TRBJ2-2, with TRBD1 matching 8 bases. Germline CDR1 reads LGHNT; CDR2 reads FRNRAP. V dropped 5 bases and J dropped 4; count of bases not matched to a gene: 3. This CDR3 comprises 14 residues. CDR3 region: CASGPGQGTGELFF. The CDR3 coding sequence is TGTGCTAGTGGTCCCGGACAGGGCACCGGGGAGCTGTTTTTT.

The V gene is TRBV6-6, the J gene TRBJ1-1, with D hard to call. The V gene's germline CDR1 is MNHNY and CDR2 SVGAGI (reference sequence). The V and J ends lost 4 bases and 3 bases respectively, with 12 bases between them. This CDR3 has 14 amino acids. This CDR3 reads CASSLLGRDTEAFF. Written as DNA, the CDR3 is TGTGCCAGCAGTTTATTAGGCCGGGACACTGAAGCTTTCTTT.

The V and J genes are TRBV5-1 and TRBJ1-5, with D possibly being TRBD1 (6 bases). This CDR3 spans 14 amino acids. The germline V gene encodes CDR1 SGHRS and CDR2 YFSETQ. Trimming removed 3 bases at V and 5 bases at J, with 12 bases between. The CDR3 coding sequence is TGCGCCAGCAGCTACGGGACACTCGATCAGCCCCAGCATTTT. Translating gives CASSYGTLDQPQHF.

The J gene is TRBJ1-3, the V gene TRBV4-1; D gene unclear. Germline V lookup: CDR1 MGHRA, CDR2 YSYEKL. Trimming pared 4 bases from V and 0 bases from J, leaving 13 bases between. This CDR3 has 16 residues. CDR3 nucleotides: TGCGCCAGCAGCCCCAGGTTCTCAAGCTCTGGAAACACCATATATTTT. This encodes CASSPRFSSSGNTIYF.

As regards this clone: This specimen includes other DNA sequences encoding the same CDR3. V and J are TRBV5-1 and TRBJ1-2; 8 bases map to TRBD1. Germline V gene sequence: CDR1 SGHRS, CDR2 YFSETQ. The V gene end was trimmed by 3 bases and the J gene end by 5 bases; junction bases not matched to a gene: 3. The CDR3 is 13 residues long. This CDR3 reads CASSSQGDYGYTF. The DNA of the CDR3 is TGCGCCAGCAGCTCACAGGGGGATTATGGCTACACCTTC.

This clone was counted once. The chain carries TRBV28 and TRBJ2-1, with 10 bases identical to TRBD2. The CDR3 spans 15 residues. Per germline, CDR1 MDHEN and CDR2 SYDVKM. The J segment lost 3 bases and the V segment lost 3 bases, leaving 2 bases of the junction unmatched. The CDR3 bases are TGTGCCAGCAGTTTGGGACTAGCGAACTACAATGAGCAGTTCTTC. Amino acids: CASSLGLANYNEQFF.

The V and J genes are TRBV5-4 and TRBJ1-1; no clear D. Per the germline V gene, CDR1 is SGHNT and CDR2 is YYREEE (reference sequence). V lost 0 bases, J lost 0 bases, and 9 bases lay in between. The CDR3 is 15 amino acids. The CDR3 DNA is TGTGCCAGCAGCTTGGATCGACTCATGAACACTGAAGCTTTCTTT. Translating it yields CASSLDRLMNTEAFF.

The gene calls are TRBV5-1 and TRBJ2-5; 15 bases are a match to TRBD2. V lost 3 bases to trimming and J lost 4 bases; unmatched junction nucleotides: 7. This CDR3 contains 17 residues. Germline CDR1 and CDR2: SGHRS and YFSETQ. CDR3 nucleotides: TGCGCCAGCAGCTCGGGACTAGCGGGAGGATTAGGAGAGACCCAGTACTTC. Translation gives CASSSGLAGGLGETQYF.

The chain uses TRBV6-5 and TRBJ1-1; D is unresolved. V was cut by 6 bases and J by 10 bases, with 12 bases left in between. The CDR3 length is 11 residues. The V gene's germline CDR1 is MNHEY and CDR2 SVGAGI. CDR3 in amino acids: CASRKGPLAFF. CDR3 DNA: TGTGCCAGCAGGAAGGGTCCGTTAGCTTTCTTT.

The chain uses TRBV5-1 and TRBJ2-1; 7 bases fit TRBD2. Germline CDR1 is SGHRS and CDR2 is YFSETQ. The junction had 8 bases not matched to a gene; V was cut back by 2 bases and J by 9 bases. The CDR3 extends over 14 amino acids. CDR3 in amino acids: CASSFRTSDSEQFF. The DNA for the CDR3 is TGCGCCAGCAGCTTCAGGACTAGTGATAGTGAGCAGTTCTTC.

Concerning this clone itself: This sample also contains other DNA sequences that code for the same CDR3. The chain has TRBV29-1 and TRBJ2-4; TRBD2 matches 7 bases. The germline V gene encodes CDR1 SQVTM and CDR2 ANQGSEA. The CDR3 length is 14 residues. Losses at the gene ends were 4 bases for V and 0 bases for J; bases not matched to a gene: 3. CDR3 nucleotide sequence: TGCAGCGTTGGCGGGGGACTAGCCAAAAACATTCAGTACTTC. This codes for CSVGGGLAKNIQYF.

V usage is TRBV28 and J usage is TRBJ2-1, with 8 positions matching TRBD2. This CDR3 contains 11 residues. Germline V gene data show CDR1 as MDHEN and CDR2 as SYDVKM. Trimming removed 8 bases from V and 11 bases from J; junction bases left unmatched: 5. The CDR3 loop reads CASGTSWKQFF. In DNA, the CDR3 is TGTGCCAGCGGGACTAGTTGGAAGCAGTTCTTC.

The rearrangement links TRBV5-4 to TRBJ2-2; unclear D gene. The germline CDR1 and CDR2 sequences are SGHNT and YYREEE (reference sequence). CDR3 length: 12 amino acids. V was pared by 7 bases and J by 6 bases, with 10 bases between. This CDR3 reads CASEPQSGELFF. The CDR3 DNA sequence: TGTGCCAGCGAGCCCCAATCCGGGGAGCTGTTTTTT.

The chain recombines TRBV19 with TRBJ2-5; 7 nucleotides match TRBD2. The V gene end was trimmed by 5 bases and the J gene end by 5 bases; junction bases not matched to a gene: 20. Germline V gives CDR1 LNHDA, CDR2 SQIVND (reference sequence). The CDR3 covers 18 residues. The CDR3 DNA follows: TGTGCCAGTAGTTCTTCCGTGGGAGGGCAGATACCCCCGGAGACCCAGTACTTC. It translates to CASSSSVGGQIPPETQYF.

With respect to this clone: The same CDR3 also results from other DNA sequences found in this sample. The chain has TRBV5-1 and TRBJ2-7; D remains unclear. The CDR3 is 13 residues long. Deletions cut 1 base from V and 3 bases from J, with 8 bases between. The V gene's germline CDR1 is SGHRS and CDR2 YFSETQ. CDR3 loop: CASSLSGDYEQYF. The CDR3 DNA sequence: TGCGCCAGCAGCTTGTCGGGCGACTACGAGCAGTACTTC.

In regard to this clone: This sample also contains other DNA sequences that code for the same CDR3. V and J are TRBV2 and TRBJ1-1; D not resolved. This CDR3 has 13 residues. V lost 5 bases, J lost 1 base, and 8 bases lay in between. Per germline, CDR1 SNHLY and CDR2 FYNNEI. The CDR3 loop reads CASSPEANTEAFF. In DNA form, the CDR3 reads TGTGCCAGCAGTCCAGAGGCGAACACTGAAGCTTTCTTT. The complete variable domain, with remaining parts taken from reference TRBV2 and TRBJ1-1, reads EPEVTQTPSHQVTQMGQEVILRCVPISNHLYFYWYRQILGQKVEFLVSFYNNEISEKSEIFDDQFSVERPDGSNFTLKIRSTKLEDSAMYFCASSPEANTEAFFGQGTRLTVV.

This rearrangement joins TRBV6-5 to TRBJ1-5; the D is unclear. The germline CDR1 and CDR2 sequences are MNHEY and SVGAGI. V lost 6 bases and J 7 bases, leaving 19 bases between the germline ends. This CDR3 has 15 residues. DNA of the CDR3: TGTGCCAGCAGACCCACTGGGGAGCGATGGCAGCCCCAGCATTTT. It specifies CASRPTGERWQPQHF.

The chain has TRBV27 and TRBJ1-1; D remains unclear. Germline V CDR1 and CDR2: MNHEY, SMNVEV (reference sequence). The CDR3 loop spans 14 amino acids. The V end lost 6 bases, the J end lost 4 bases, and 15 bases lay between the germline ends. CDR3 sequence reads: CASRTPSSGTEAFF. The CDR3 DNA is TGTGCCAGCAGAACCCCTTCCAGTGGCACTGAAGCTTTCTTT.

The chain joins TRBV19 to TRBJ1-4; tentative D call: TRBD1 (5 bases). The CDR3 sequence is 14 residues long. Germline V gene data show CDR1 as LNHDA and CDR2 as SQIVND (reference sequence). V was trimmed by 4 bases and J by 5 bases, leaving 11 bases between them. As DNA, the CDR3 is TGTGCCAGTAGTAACGTGGACACGAATGAAAAACTGTTTTTT. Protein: CASSNVDTNEKLFF.

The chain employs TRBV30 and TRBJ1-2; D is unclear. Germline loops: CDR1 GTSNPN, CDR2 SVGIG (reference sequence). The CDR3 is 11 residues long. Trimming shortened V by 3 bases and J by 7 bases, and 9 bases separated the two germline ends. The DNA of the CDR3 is TGTGCCTGGAGGCCCGGAGGTGGCTACACCTTC. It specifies CAWRPGGGYTF.

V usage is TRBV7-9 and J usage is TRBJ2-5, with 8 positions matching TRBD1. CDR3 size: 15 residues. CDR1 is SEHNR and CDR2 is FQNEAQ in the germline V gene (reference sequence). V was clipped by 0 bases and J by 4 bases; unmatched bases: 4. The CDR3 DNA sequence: TGTGCCAGCAGCTTAGCTAGGACAGGGCGAGAGACCCAGTACTTC. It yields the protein CASSLARTGRETQYF.

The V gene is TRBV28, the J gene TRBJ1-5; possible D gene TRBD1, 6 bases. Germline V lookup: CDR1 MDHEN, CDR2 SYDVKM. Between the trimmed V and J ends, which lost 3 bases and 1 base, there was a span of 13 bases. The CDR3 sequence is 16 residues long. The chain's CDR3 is CASSFPTGQSNQPQHF. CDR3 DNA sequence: TGTGCCAGCAGTTTCCCCACTGGACAGAGCAATCAGCCCCAGCATTTT. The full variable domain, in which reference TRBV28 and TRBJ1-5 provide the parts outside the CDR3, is DVKVTQSSRYLVKRTGEKVFLECVQDMDHENMFWYRQDPGLGLRLIYFSYDVKMKEKGDIPEGYSVSREKKERFSLILESASTNQTSMYLCASSFPTGQSNQPQHFGDGTRLSIL.

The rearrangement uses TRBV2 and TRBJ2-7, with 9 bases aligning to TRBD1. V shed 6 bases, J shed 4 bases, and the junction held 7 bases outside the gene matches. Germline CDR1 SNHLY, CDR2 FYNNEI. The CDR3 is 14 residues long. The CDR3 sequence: CASSPGQGLYEQYF. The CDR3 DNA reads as TGTGCCAGCAGCCCTGGACAGGGGTTGTACGAGCAGTACTTC.

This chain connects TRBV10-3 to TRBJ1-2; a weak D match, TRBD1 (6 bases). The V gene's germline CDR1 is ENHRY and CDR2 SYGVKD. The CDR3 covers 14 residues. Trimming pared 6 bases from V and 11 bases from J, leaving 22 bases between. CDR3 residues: CAISPGQYQRPYTF. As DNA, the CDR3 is TGTGCCATCAGCCCCGGACAGTATCAGAGACCATACACCTTC.

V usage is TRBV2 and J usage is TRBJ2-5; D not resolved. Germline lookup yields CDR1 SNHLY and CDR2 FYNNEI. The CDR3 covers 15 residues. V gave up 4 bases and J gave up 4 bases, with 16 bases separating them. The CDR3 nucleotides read TGTGCCAGCAGTGCTCCCAGGACCCCTCCAGAGACCCAGTACTTC. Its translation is CASSAPRTPPETQYF. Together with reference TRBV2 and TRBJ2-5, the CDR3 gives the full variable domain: EPEVTQTPSHQVTQMGQEVILRCVPISNHLYFYWYRQILGQKVEFLVSFYNNEISEKSEIFDDQFSVERPDGSNFTLKIRSTKLEDSAMYFCASSAPRTPPETQYFGPGTRLLVL.

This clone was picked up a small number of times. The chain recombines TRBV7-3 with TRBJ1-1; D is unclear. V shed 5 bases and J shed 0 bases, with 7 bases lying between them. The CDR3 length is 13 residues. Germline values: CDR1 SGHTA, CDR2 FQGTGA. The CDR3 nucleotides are TGTGCCAGCAGCGTAAACCTGAACACTGAAGCTTTCTTT. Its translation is CASSVNLNTEAFF.